Presented here are 20 T cell receptor beta chains from one specimen sequenced in a study of OX40 agonist ivuxolimab in advanced cancers. Libraries were prepared by immunoSEQ multiplex PCR; TCRdb keeps only in-frame clonotypes and omits some of them. The table shows some 66,000 clones, with under 85% occurring only once. The sequences come from CD4+ or CD8+ T cells sorted from blood, collected in a trial of the OX40 agonist ivuxolimab. These receptors were collected from an adult with an advanced solid tumor such as melanoma, head and neck, liver or kidney cancer.

The chain employs TRBV19 and TRBJ2-1; 9 bases match TRBD2. The germline V gene has CDR1 LNHDA and CDR2 SQIVND (reference sequence). After removal of 0 bases from V and 6 bases from J, the junction contained 6 bases not matched to a gene. This CDR3 is 16 amino acids long. CDR3 DNA: TGTGCCAGTAGTATAGAGGCGGGAGGGCCGTCCAATGAGCAGTTCTTC. This sequence encodes CASSIEAGGPSNEQFF.

This rearrangement joins TRBV5-4 to TRBJ2-1; 9 nucleotides line up with TRBD1. This CDR3 is built from 16 residues. Germline CDR1 and CDR2: SGHNT and YYREEE (reference sequence). J lost 2 bases, V lost 0 bases, and 3 bases had no gene match. CDR3 protein: CASSLGDRAPYNEQFF. The CDR3 DNA follows: TGTGCCAGCAGCTTGGGGGACAGGGCCCCCTACAATGAGCAGTTCTTC.

The genes are TRBV29-1 and TRBJ2-1, with a weak D call TRBD1 (6 bases). Looked up from germline, CDR1 is SQVTM and CDR2 is ANQGSEA. V gave up 7 bases and J gave up 7 bases, with 11 bases separating them. The CDR3 length is 11 residues. The CDR3 protein is CSGWTENEQFF. In DNA, the CDR3 is TGCAGCGGGTGGACAGAAAATGAGCAGTTCTTC.

This clone was found once. The chain is built from TRBV5-4 and TRBJ1-3; the D is unclear. This CDR3 has 14 amino acids. From germline, CDR1 is SGHNT and CDR2 YYREEE (reference sequence). V was cut by 0 bases and J by 0 bases, with 4 bases left in between. CDR3 DNA: TGTGCCAGCAGCTTGGAGGTCTCTGGAAACACCATATATTTT. Translating gives CASSLEVSGNTIYF.

This chain links TRBV28 with TRBJ1-1, with 7 positions matching TRBD1. The V and J ends lost 8 bases and 1 base, in that order; junction bases with no gene match: 7. CDR1 is MDHEN and CDR2 is SYDVKM in the germline V gene. The CDR3 has 14 amino acids. CDR3 sequence reads: CASGKGGGNTEAFF. In nucleotides, the CDR3 is TGTGCCAGCGGAAAAGGGGGCGGGAACACTGAAGCTTTCTTT.

The gene calls are TRBV28 and TRBJ2-1; 9 bases are shared with TRBD1. The trim removed 5 bases at V and 12 bases at J, leaving 11 bases unmatched. The CDR3 loop spans 14 amino acids. Germline-derived CDR1 and CDR2 are MDHEN and SYDVKM. The CDR3 spells CASSVGTGSTPQFF. CDR3 sequence (DNA): TGTGCCAGCAGTGTCGGGACAGGGAGCACGCCGCAGTTCTTC.

The chain employs TRBV27 and TRBJ2-6; D uncertain. This CDR3 is built from 14 residues. Germline V gene lookup returns CDR1 MNHEY and CDR2 SMNVEV (reference sequence). Trimming cost V 7 bases and J 0 bases, with 7 bases left between them. In DNA form, the CDR3 reads TGTGCCAGCACCAGAAACTCTGGGGCCAACGTCCTGACTTTC. Residues: CASTRNSGANVLTF.

The chain recombines TRBV29-1 with TRBJ2-1; weak D call: TRBD2 (6 bases). CDR1 SQVTM and CDR2 ANQGSEA come from the germline V gene. The V gene lost 0 bases and the J gene lost 4 bases, with 19 bases spanning the gap. This CDR3 region has 17 residues. Written as DNA, the CDR3 is TGCAGCGTTGAAGATTGGGTAGCGGAGCGTGGATACAATGAGCAGTTCTTC. Translated, it gives CSVEDWVAERGYNEQFF.

The rearrangement uses TRBV7-2 and TRBJ1-1, with D possibly being TRBD1 (6 bases). Per germline, CDR1 SGHTA and CDR2 FQGNSA. The CDR3 has 14 residues. Trimming pared 4 bases from V and 5 bases from J, leaving 14 bases between. The CDR3, as DNA: TGTGCCAGCAGCTCTCACAGGGTTCAGACTGAAGCTTTCTTT. This translates into CASSSHRVQTEAFF.

This clone appeared a single time. The CDR3 spells CASRRQSGGGPPQHF. CDR3 DNA sequence: TGTGCCAGCAGAAGACAGTCCGGGGGAGGACCGCCCCAGCATTTT. The chain is built from TRBV6-5 and TRBJ1-5; TRBD1 is a possible D gene (5 bases). The V gene lost 6 bases and the J gene lost 9 bases, with 21 bases spanning the gap. Germline V gene sequence: CDR1 MNHEY, CDR2 SVGAGI. The CDR3 contains 15 residues.

The rearrangement links TRBV7-2 to TRBJ2-1, with TRBD2 matching 9 bases. J was trimmed by 10 bases and V by 1 base; bases with no gene match: 8. Germline-derived CDR1 and CDR2 are SGHTA and FQGNSA. The CDR3 sequence is 15 residues long. This CDR3 reads CASSLVSSGVVEQFF. In DNA form, the CDR3 reads TGTGCCAGCAGCTTAGTATCTAGCGGGGTCGTCGAGCAGTTCTTC.

CDR3 amino acids: CASSPEGGLSNTDTQYF. CDR3 DNA sequence: TGCGCCAGCAGCCCCGAGGGGGGACTATCAAACACAGATACGCAGTATTTT. The chain employs TRBV4-1 and TRBJ2-3; TRBD2 might be the D (7 bases). Trimming left V 4 bases short and J 2 bases short, with 19 bases between. Germline V gene lookup returns CDR1 MGHRA and CDR2 YSYEKL. The CDR3 totals 17 residues.

Judged by abundance, this clone is medium-sized. The rearrangement links TRBV5-1 to TRBJ2-2; the match to TRBD1 covers 7 bases. V dropped 1 base and J dropped 6; count of bases not matched to a gene: 3. This CDR3 is 14 amino acids long. Per germline, CDR1 SGHRS and CDR2 YFSETQ. CDR3 DNA sequence: TGCGCCAGCAGCTTGCCCCAGGGGGCCGGGGAGCTGTTTTTT. It yields the protein CASSLPQGAGELFF.

The rearrangement joins TRBV25-1 to TRBJ2-7, with 8 bases identical to TRBD2. Germline-derived CDR1 and CDR2 are MGHDK and SYGVNS. The CDR3 is 14 amino acids. Trimming cost V 8 bases and J 6 bases; bases outside gene matches: 12. This CDR3 reads CASGTGTRLAEQYF. DNA for the CDR3: TGTGCCAGCGGTACCGGGACTAGGTTAGCCGAGCAGTACTTC.

The chain employs TRBV25-1 and TRBJ2-7; 11 bases map to TRBD1. Germline CDR1 is MGHDK and CDR2 is SYGVNS. With 3 bases clipped from V and 3 bases from J, the junction kept 4 bases outside the gene matches. This CDR3 contains 15 residues. In DNA, the CDR3 is TGTGCCAGCAGTGACGGGGACAGGGGGGGCTACGAGCAGTACTTC. It translates to CASSDGDRGGYEQYF.

This clone occurred once. The genes are TRBV29-1 and TRBJ1-3; D not resolved. V was trimmed by 4 bases and J by 4 bases, leaving 5 bases between them. The CDR3 totals 11 residues. In germline, CDR1 is SQVTM, CDR2 ANQGSEA. The CDR3 here is CSVGSGNTIYF. CDR3 nucleotides: TGCAGCGTTGGTTCGGGAAACACCATATATTTT.

This chain connects TRBV29-1 to TRBJ1-2, with TRBD1 as a possible D gene (5 bases). CDR3 length: 11 amino acids. CDR1 SQVTM and CDR2 ANQGSEA come from the germline V gene. Trimming left V 7 bases short and J 3 bases short, with 9 bases between. CDR3 DNA: TGCAGCGGTTGGGGGGACTATGGCTACACCTTC. It encodes CSGWGDYGYTF.

The chain employs TRBV7-2 and TRBJ2-1; D not resolved. The CDR3 length is 14 residues. Trimming pared 6 bases from V and 6 bases from J, leaving 15 bases between. The germline V gene has CDR1 SGHTA and CDR2 FQGNSA. The DNA for the CDR3 is TGTGCCAGCAGTTATTCAATGCTTCGCAATGAGCAGTTCTTC. It yields the protein CASSYSMLRNEQFF.

The rearrangement uses TRBV10-1 and TRBJ2-4; D not resolved. Trimming stripped 2 bases from V and 6 bases from J, with 11 bases between. The CDR3 spans 14 residues. CDR1 and CDR2 from the germline V gene are WNHNN and SYGVQD (reference sequence). The CDR3 DNA reads as TGCGCCAGCAGTGAGGGGCTGGGATCAAACATTCAGTACTTC. Its translation: CASSEGLGSNIQYF.

The V and J genes are TRBV11-2 and TRBJ2-3, with 9 bases matching TRBD1. The CDR3 is 15 residues long. Trimming took 5 bases from V and 4 from J; bases not matched to a gene: 7. Per germline, CDR1 SGHAT and CDR2 FQNNGV. The CDR3: CASSNTGGAADTQYF. The CDR3 DNA follows: TGTGCCAGCAGCAATACAGGGGGCGCCGCAGATACGCAGTATTTT.